The clone carrying this TCR beta chain was seen only a few times. The antigen remains undetermined. The data derive from a study of T cell repertoires in cytomegalovirus infection. TCRdb reprocessed the reads via MiXCR and lists one record per CDR3 protein. The data show roughly 700,000 distinct CDR3 sequences, approximately 33% seen once. The V and J ends lost 0 bases and 0 bases respectively, with 9 bases between them. CDR3 length: 16 residues. Germline loops: CDR1 MNHEY, CDR2 SMNVEV (reference sequence). This TCR derives from a human donor in good health (CMV status not recorded). Some clones in this sample may be carry-over from other donors' samples. The chain carries TRBV27 and TRBJ2-4; D is uncertain. Sequencing was performed on cultured PBMCs, taken from culture after CMV antigen stimulation. The CDR3, as DNA: TGTGCCAGCAGTTTATCCCCCCACGTAGCCAAAAACATTCAGTACTTC. Residues: CASSLSPHVAKNIQYF.